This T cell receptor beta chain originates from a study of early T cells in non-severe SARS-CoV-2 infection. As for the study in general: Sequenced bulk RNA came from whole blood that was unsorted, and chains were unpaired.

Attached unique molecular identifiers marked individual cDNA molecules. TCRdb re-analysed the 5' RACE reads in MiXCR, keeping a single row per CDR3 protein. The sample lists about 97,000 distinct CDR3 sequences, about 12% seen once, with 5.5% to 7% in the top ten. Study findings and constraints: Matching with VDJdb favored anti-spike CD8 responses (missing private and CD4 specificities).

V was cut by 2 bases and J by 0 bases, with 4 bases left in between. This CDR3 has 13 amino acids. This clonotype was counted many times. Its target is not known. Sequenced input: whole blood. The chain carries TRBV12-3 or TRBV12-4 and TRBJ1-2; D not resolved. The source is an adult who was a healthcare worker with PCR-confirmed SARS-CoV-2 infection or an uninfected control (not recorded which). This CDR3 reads CASSLSANYGYTF. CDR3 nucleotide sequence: TGTGCCAGCAGTTTATCAGCTAACTATGGCTACACCTTC.